Sequencing of this T cell receptor (beta chain) was carried out in a study of cytomegalovirus exposure and HLA in healthy donors. Overall study results and limits: The study listed some 160 cytomegalovirus-associated TCR beta chains. In the analysis, some V segments, TRBV6-2 and TRBV6-3 included, were excluded as indistinguishable.

The J segment lost 10 bases and the V segment lost 0 bases, leaving 18 bases of the junction unmatched. From germline, CDR1 is SGHRS and CDR2 YFSETQ. This CDR3 is 18 amino acids long. Researchers ran the PCR with 60 Vbeta and 13 Jbeta primers. Authors' processing steps: It was a later analysis that counted tens of millions of unique TCR beta chains, of which roughly 10 million were shared. Assay used: immunoSEQ multiplex PCR; TCRdb lists only in-frame clones, some missing. The D gene and trimming were derived from the DNA, and the V and J assignments and clone size from that table. The sample gives over 95,000 clones, about three quarters of which show up once; less than 15% is in the top ten. Notes on this clone: Its antigen remains unidentified.

The TCR was taken from a woman between 35 and 50 years old in good health and CMV-seropositive. The chain has TRBV5-1 and TRBJ1-1; 10 bases are shared with TRBD1. Sequencing was carried out using PBMCs. The CDR3 coding sequence is TGCGCCAGCAGCTTGGCCGTGGGGACAGGGGTGAGCATGAGGGGAGCTTTCTTT. Translated: CASSLAVGTGVSMRGAFF. The variable domain in full, completed from reference TRBV5-1 and TRBJ1-1, reads KAGVTQTPRYLIKTRGQQVTLSCSPISGHRSVSWYQQTPGQGLQFLFEYFSETQRNKGNFPGRFSGRQFSNSRSEMNVSTLELGDSALYLCASSLAVGTGVSMRGAFFGQGTRLTVV.